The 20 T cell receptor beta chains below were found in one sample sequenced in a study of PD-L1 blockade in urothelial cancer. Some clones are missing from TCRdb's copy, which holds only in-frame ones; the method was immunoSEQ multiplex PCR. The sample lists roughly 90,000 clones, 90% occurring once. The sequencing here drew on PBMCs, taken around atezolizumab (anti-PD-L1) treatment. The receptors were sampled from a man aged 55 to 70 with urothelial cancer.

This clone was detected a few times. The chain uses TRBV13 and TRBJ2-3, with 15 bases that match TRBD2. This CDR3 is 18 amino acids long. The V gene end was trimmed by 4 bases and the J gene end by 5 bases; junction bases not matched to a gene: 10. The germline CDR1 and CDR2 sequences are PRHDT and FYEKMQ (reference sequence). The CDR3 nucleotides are TGTGCCAGCAGCTCCGGACTAGCGGGAGGGCCGGGGGAAGATACGCAGTATTTT. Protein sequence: CASSSGLAGGPGEDTQYF.

DNA for the CDR3: TGTGCCAGCAGTCCCGGGACAGGGAACACCGGGGAGCTGTTTTTT. Encoded protein: CASSPGTGNTGELFF. This rearrangement joins TRBV6-4 to TRBJ2-2, with 8 nucleotides matching TRBD1. Germline V lookup: CDR1 MRHNA, CDR2 SNTAGT. The CDR3 loop spans 15 amino acids. The J segment lost 1 base and the V segment lost 5 bases, leaving 3 bases of the junction unmatched.

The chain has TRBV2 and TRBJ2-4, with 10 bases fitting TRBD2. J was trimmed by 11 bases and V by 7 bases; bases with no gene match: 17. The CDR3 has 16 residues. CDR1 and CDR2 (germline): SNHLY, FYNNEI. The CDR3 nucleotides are TGTGCCAGCACTATGGGTGAGCGGACTAGCGGTTCAGTTCAGTACTTC. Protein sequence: CASTMGERTSGSVQYF.

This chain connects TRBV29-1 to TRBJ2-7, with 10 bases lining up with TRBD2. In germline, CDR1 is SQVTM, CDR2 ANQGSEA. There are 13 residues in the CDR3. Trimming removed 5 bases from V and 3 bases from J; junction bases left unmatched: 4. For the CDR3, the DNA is TGCAGCGTTAGGACTAGCGGCCTCTACGAGCAGTACTTC. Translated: CSVRTSGLYEQYF.

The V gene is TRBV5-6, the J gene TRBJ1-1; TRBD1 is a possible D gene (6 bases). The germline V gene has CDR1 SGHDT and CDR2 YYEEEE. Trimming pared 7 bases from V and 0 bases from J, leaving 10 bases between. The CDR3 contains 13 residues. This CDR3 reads CASGGGLNTEAFF. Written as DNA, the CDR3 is TGTGCCAGCGGCGGGGGGCTGAACACTGAAGCTTTCTTT.

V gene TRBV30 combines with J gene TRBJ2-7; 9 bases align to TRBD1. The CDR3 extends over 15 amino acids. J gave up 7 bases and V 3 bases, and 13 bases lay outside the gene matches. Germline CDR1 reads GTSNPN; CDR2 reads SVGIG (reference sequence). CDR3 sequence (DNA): TGTGCCTGGAGGGCTCAAGACAGGGGGATTGGAGAGCAGTACTTC. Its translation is CAWRAQDRGIGEQYF. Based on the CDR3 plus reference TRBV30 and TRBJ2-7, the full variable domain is SQTIHQWPATLVQPVGSPLSLECTVEGTSNPNLYWYRQAAGRGLQLLFYSVGIGQISSEVPQNLSASRPQDRQFILSSKKLLLSDSGFYLCAWRAQDRGIGEQYFGPGTRLTVT.

As DNA, the CDR3 is TGTGCCAGCAGCCAGTCGCTTAGCGGGGGGGCCTACGAGCAGTACTTC. It is translated as CASSQSLSGGAYEQYF. The rearrangement uses TRBV4-2 and TRBJ2-7, with 11 bases matching TRBD2. Germline CDR1 is LGHNA and CDR2 is YNFKEQ. J lost 2 bases, V lost 3 bases, and 6 bases had no gene match. The CDR3 sequence is 16 residues long.

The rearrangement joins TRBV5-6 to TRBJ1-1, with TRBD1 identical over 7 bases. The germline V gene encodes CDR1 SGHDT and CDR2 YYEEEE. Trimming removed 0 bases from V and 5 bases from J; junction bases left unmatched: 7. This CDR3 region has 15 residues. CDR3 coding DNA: TGTGCCAGCAGCTTGGTAGAGGGGGCGCTTACTGAAGCTTTCTTT. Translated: CASSLVEGALTEAFF.

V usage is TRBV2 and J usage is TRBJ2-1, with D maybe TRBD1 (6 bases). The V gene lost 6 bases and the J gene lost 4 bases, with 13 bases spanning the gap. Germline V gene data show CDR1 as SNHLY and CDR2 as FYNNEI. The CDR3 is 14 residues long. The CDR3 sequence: CASSEDSAYNEQFF. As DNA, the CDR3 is TGTGCCAGCAGCGAGGACAGCGCTTACAATGAGCAGTTCTTC.

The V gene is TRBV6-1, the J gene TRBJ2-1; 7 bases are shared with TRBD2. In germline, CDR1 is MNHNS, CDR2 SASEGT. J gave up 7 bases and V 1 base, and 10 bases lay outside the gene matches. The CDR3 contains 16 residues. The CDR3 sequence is CASSEERDGSWNEQFF. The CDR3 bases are TGTGCCAGCAGTGAAGAGCGGGACGGGAGTTGGAATGAGCAGTTCTTC.

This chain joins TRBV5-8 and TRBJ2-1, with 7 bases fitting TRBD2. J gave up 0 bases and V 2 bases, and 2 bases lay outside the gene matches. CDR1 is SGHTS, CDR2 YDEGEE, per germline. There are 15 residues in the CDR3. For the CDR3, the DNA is TGTGCCAGCAGCTTCAGCGGGAACTCCTACAATGAGCAGTTCTTC. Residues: CASSFSGNSYNEQFF.

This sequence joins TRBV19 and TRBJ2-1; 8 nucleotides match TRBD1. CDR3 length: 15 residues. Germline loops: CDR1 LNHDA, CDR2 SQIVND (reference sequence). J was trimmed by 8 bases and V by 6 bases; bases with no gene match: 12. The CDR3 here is CASRTDRGSRDEQFF. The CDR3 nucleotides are TGTGCCAGTAGAACTGACAGGGGAAGTAGGGATGAGCAGTTCTTC.

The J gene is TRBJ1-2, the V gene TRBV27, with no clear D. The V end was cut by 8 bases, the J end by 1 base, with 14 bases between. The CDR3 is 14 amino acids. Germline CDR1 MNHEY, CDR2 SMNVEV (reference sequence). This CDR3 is CASRPGNGNYGYTF. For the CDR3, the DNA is TGTGCCAGCCGACCGGGAAATGGTAACTATGGCTACACCTTC.

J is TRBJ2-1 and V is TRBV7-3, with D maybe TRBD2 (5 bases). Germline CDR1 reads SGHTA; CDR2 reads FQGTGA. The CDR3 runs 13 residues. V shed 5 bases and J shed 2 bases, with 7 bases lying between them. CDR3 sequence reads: CASSTGTYNEQFF. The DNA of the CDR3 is TGTGCCAGCAGCACCGGGACCTACAATGAGCAGTTCTTC.

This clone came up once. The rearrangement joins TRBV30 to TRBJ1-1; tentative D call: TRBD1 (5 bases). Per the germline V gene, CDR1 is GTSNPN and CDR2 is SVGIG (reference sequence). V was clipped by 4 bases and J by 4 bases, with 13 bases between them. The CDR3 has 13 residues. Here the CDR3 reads CAWIGQGGTEAFF. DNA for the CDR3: TGTGCCTGGATAGGGCAGGGCGGCACTGAAGCTTTCTTT.

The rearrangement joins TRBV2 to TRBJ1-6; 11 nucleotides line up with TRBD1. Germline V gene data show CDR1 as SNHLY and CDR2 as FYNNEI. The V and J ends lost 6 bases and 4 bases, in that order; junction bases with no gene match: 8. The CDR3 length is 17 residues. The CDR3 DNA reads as TGTGCCAGCAGATCCGGGACAGGGGGTGCTTATAATTCACCCCTCCACTTT. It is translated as CASRSGTGGAYNSPLHF. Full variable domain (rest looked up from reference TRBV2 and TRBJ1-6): EPEVTQTPSHQVTQMGQEVILRCVPISNHLYFYWYRQILGQKVEFLVSFYNNEISEKSEIFDDQFSVERPDGSNFTLKIRSTKLEDSAMYFCASRSGTGGAYNSPLHFGNGTRLTVT.

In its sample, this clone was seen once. The CDR3 DNA is TGTGCCAGCACTGGGACAGGGGGCGCATGGGCCAAAAACATTCAGTACTTC. This gives the protein CASTGTGGAWAKNIQYF. The chain carries TRBV28 and TRBJ2-4; the match to TRBD1 covers 12 bases. The CDR3 has 17 residues. Germline V lookup: CDR1 MDHEN, CDR2 SYDVKM. With V trimmed by 7 bases and J by 1 base, 8 bases remained unmatched.

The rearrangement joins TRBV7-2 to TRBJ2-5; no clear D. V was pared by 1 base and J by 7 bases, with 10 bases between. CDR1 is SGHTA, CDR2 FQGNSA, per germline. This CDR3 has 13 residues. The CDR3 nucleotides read TGTGCCAGCAGCTTAGACTTCTCGTGGACCCAGTACTTC. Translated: CASSLDFSWTQYF.

CDR3 sequence: CASSVETGETFQQYF. In DNA form, the CDR3 reads TGTGCCAGCAGCGTAGAGACGGGGGAAACTTTCCAGCAGTACTTC. This chain links TRBV9 with TRBJ2-7; a possible D gene is TRBD2 (6 bases). V lost 0 bases to trimming and J lost 8 bases, with 18 bases between them. Germline V gives CDR1 SGDLS, CDR2 YYNGEE. CDR3 length: 15 amino acids.

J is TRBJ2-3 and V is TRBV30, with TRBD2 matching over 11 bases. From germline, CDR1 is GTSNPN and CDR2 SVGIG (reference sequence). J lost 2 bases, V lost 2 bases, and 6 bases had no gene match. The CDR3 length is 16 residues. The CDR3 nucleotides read TGTGCCTGGAGTAAGGGACTAGCGGACCTCACAGATACGCAGTATTTT. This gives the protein CAWSKGLADLTDTQYF.